Presented here are 29 T cell receptor beta chains from one specimen sequenced in a study of blood T cell repertoires in COVID-19. The data were produced by immunoSEQ multiplex PCR, yet TCRdb's version contains in-frame clones alone and is incomplete. The sample has about 270,000 clones, less than 90% seen once. Sequencing was performed on PBMCs or T cells enriched from blood (not recorded which). The receptor set was obtained from a woman in her 50s who had recovered from COVID-19.

The chain uses TRBV25-1 and TRBJ1-3, with D tentatively TRBD1 (5 bases). The CDR3 has 14 residues. V was shortened by 2 bases and J by 2 bases, with 7 bases between the two germline ends. In germline, CDR1 is MGHDK, CDR2 SYGVNS. In DNA form, the CDR3 reads TGTGCCAGCAGTGAAGCCAGGGCTGGAAACACCATATATTTT. Amino acids: CASSEARAGNTIYF. Combining the CDR3 with reference TRBV25-1 and TRBJ1-3 gives the whole variable domain EADIYQTPRYLVIGTGKKITLECSQTMGHDKMYWYQQDPGMELHLIHYSYGVNSTEKGDLSSESTVSRIRTEHFPLTLESARPSHTSQYLCASSEARAGNTIYFGEGSWLTVV.

The gene calls are TRBV5-8 and TRBJ2-3; no clear D gene. CDR3 size: 15 residues. Germline CDR1 reads SGHTS; CDR2 reads YDEGEE. Deletions cut 5 bases from V and 1 base from J, with 14 bases between. CDR3 amino acids: CASRNRRRRTDTQYF. DNA for the CDR3: TGTGCCAGCAGGAATCGGAGACGGCGCACAGATACGCAGTATTTT.

J is TRBJ1-1 and V is TRBV5-5; D gene ambiguous. Germline lookup yields CDR1 SGHKS and CDR2 YYEKEE (reference sequence). Trimming took 4 bases from V and 3 from J, leaving 13 bases between them. The CDR3 is made up of 14 amino acids. As DNA, the CDR3 is TGTGCCAGCAGCCGGAAAATGGCGGACACTGAAGCTTTCTTT. Protein sequence: CASSRKMADTEAFF.

The chain carries TRBV30 and TRBJ1-5; D not resolved. V gave up 2 bases and J gave up 9 bases, with 14 bases separating them. This CDR3 spans 13 amino acids. Per germline, CDR1 GTSNPN and CDR2 SVGIG (reference sequence). The CDR3 here is CAWSSSPEAPQHF. The CDR3 DNA reads as TGTGCCTGGAGTTCGTCCCCGGAGGCGCCCCAGCATTTT.

The V and J genes are TRBV11-2 and TRBJ1-3; 8 bases fit TRBD1. The CDR3 loop spans 17 amino acids. The V gene end was trimmed by 4 bases and the J gene end by 1 base; junction bases not matched to a gene: 9. CDR1 and CDR2 (germline): SGHAT, FQNNGV. As DNA, the CDR3 is TGTGCCAGCAGCTCCCCCGGGCAGGGGGCGTCTGGAAACACCATATATTTT. Translation: CASSSPGQGASGNTIYF.

The gene calls are TRBV19 and TRBJ1-4; 8 bases are a match to TRBD1. V gave up 9 bases and J gave up 3 bases; unmatched junction bases: 6. CDR1 is LNHDA and CDR2 is SQIVND in the germline V gene (reference sequence). The CDR3 consists of 14 residues. In DNA form, the CDR3 reads TGTGCCAGCAGCAGGACAGGGCCTAATGAAAAACTGTTTTTT. It codes for CASSRTGPNEKLFF.

This rearrangement joins TRBV7-3 to TRBJ2-1; 10 nucleotides line up with TRBD1. After removal of 5 bases from V and 8 bases from J, the junction contained 6 bases not matched to a gene. Germline V gene lookup returns CDR1 SGHTA and CDR2 FQGTGA. This CDR3 region has 14 residues. The DNA for the CDR3 is TGTGCCAGCAGCGTCCGACAGGGGGCCGATGAGCAGTTCTTC. It yields the protein CASSVRQGADEQFF.

The chain joins TRBV6-6 to TRBJ2-7, with 7 bases fitting TRBD2. In germline, CDR1 is MNHNY, CDR2 SVGAGI (reference sequence). V trimming: 2 bases; J trimming: 2 bases; junction bases outside the gene matches: 9. The CDR3 runs 16 residues. The CDR3 coding sequence is TGTGCCAGCAGTTACGGCGGCGCGGGAGTGACCTACGAGCAGTACTTC. Encoded protein: CASSYGGAGVTYEQYF.

CDR3 nucleotide sequence: TGCAGCGCTGGACTAGCGGGCTTGAGCAATGAGCAGTTCTTC. Translating gives CSAGLAGLSNEQFF. The J gene is TRBJ2-1, the V gene TRBV29-1; 11 positions match TRBD2. Germline assignment: CDR1 SQVTM and CDR2 ANQGSEA. V lost 7 bases to trimming and J lost 6 bases; unmatched junction nucleotides: 8. CDR3 size: 14 residues.

The CDR3 is CASSLWVAGSSTDTQYF. The CDR3, as DNA: TGTGCCAGCAGCCTCTGGGTAGCGGGAAGTAGCACAGATACGCAGTATTTT. J is TRBJ2-3 and V is TRBV11-2; 8 bases map to TRBD2. V was pared by 5 bases and J by 0 bases, with 10 bases of the junction left unmatched. This CDR3 has 17 amino acids. Germline V gene lookup returns CDR1 SGHAT and CDR2 FQNNGV.

V is TRBV28 and J is TRBJ1-1; D not certain. CDR1 is MDHEN, CDR2 SYDVKM, per germline. V was trimmed by 8 bases and J by 1 base, leaving 8 bases between them. This CDR3 has 12 amino acids. CDR3 residues: CASATGNTEAFF. CDR3 coding DNA: TGTGCCAGCGCGACGGGGAACACTGAAGCTTTCTTT.

The chain couples TRBV28 to TRBJ1-2, with 7 bases lining up with TRBD1. Germline V CDR1 and CDR2: MDHEN, SYDVKM. The CDR3 has 17 amino acids. J gave up 0 bases and V 6 bases, and 13 bases lay outside the gene matches. CDR3 nucleotides: TGTGCCAGCAGGGAGACAGGGCCCTTTACTCCTAACTATGGCTACACCTTC. Translation: CASRETGPFTPNYGYTF.

The J gene is TRBJ2-1, the V gene TRBV28; 13 bases map to TRBD2. V trimming: 8 bases; J trimming: 10 bases; junction bases outside the gene matches: 5. Germline V gene sequence: CDR1 MDHEN, CDR2 SYDVKM. This CDR3 is 13 amino acids long. The CDR3 sequence: CASRWGLAGEQFF. For the CDR3, the DNA is TGTGCCAGCCGTTGGGGACTAGCGGGAGAGCAGTTCTTC.

This chain connects TRBV6-5 to TRBJ2-7; TRBD2 aligns across 7 bases. The CDR3 is 15 amino acids. Per the germline V gene, CDR1 is MNHEY and CDR2 is SVGAGI. The V and J ends lost 2 bases and 4 bases, in that order; junction bases with no gene match: 8. CDR3 nucleotides: TGTGCCAGCAGTTACGGGGCGGGAGTTCGGTACGAGCAGTACTTC. Protein sequence: CASSYGAGVRYEQYF.

This chain links TRBV9 with TRBJ2-7; TRBD1 matches 7 bases. Trimming at V came to 0 bases and at J to 1 base, leaving 4 bases not matched to a gene. The CDR3 is 15 amino acids. From germline, CDR1 is SGDLS and CDR2 YYNGEE. CDR3 DNA: TGTGCCAGCAGCGTAGATCCAGGGGGTTCCTACGAGCAGTACTTC. As protein: CASSVDPGGSYEQYF. The whole variable domain, filled in from reference TRBV9 and TRBJ2-7, reads DSGVTQTPKHLITATGQRVTLRCSPRSGDLSVYWYQQSLDQGLQFLIQYYNGEERAKGNILERFSAQQFPDLHSELNLSSLELGDSALYFCASSVDPGGSYEQYFGPGTRLTVT.

The genes are TRBV20-1 and TRBJ1-2, with 7 bases identical to TRBD1. Germline loops: CDR1 DFQATT, CDR2 SNEGSKA (reference sequence). The CDR3 covers 11 residues. V lost 5 bases to trimming and J lost 4 bases; unmatched junction nucleotides: 1. The CDR3: CSAPGGYGYTF. The CDR3, as DNA: TGCAGTGCTCCAGGGGGCTATGGCTACACCTTC.

This chain links TRBV7-2 with TRBJ2-1, with TRBD2 matching 8 bases. CDR3 length equals 14 residues. CDR1 SGHTA and CDR2 FQGNSA come from the germline V gene. V was pared by 6 bases and J by 6 bases, with 7 bases of the junction left unmatched. The CDR3: CASRSGTSGNEQFF. For the CDR3, the DNA is TGTGCCAGCAGATCAGGGACTAGTGGCAATGAGCAGTTCTTC. Drawing the rest from reference TRBV7-2 and TRBJ2-1, the complete variable domain is GAGVSQSPSNKVTEKGKDVELRCDPISGHTALYWYRQSLGQGLEFLIYFQGNSAPDKSGLPSDRFSAERTGGSVSTLTIQRTQQEDSAVYLCASRSGTSGNEQFFGPGTRLTVL.

The rearrangement joins TRBV3-1 (or the pseudogene TRBV3-2) to TRBJ1-4; D gene unclear. The CDR3 is made up of 15 amino acids. Germline CDR1 is LGHDT and CDR2 is YNNKEL (reference sequence). Trimming pared 4 bases from V and 2 bases from J, leaving 11 bases between. The CDR3 is CASSRLGSTNEKLFF. The CDR3 nucleotides are TGTGCCAGCAGCCGCCTAGGCAGCACTAATGAAAAACTGTTTTTT.

The chain uses TRBV5-1 and TRBJ2-5; 7 nucleotides line up with TRBD1. The CDR3 extends over 15 amino acids. CDR1 is SGHRS, CDR2 YFSETQ, per germline. Losses at the gene ends were 3 bases for V and 4 bases for J; bases not matched to a gene: 9. CDR3: CASSWEQGRGETQYF. The DNA of the CDR3 is TGCGCCAGCAGCTGGGAACAGGGGCGCGGAGAGACCCAGTACTTC.

The chain carries TRBV19 and TRBJ1-6; D may be TRBD1 (5 bases). Trimming removed 0 bases from V and 0 bases from J, with 9 bases in between. CDR1 LNHDA and CDR2 SQIVND come from the germline V gene (reference sequence). This CDR3 spans 17 amino acids. Here the CDR3 reads CASSIDGRGSYNSPLHF. The CDR3 DNA reads TGTGCCAGTAGTATAGATGGAAGGGGCTCCTATAATTCACCCCTCCACTTT.

This clone occurred many times. At the DNA level, this CDR3 is encoded by other sequences in the same sample as well. This chain joins TRBV19 and TRBJ2-1; a weak D match, TRBD2 (6 bases). Trimming cost V 8 bases and J 0 bases, with 14 bases left between them. The CDR3 is 15 residues long. Looked up from germline, CDR1 is LNHDA and CDR2 is SQIVND (reference sequence). The CDR3 is CASRVREHSYNEQFF. Here the CDR3 DNA reads TGTGCCAGTCGCGTCCGGGAGCACTCCTACAATGAGCAGTTCTTC.

Concerning this clone: Other nucleotide sequences from this sample produce the same CDR3. V usage is TRBV20-1 and J usage is TRBJ1-1; no clear D. Germline CDR1 DFQATT, CDR2 SNEGSKA (reference sequence). Trimming cost V 3 bases and J 2 bases, with 4 bases left between them. The CDR3 totals 11 residues. CDR3 in amino acids: CSARANTEAFF. The CDR3, as DNA: TGCAGTGCTAGGGCCAACACTGAAGCTTTCTTT.

The V gene is TRBV27, the J gene TRBJ2-7; weak D call: TRBD2 (5 bases). This CDR3 is 15 amino acids long. V gave up 5 bases and J gave up 1 base, with 15 bases separating them. Germline assignment: CDR1 MNHEY and CDR2 SMNVEV (reference sequence). CDR3 DNA sequence: TGTGCCAGCAGTGCCGGTGGCAGCGGTTCCTACGAGCAGTACTTC. Its translation: CASSAGGSGSYEQYF.

This rearrangement joins TRBV19 to TRBJ2-7; D is perhaps TRBD1 (6 bases). The CDR3 is 14 residues long. Trimming removed 5 bases at V and 3 bases at J, with 14 bases between. Per germline, CDR1 LNHDA and CDR2 SQIVND (reference sequence). The CDR3 is CASSSRTEYYEQYF. As DNA, the CDR3 is TGTGCCAGTAGTTCAAGGACAGAGTACTACGAGCAGTACTTC.

CDR3 in DNA: TGTGCCAGCACCCCGTCGCCTGGGCTAGCGGGAGATGAGCAGTTCTTC. Its translation: CASTPSPGLAGDEQFF. J is TRBJ2-1 and V is TRBV28, with 10 positions matching TRBD2. This CDR3 comprises 16 residues. Germline assignment: CDR1 MDHEN and CDR2 SYDVKM. V trimming: 7 bases; J trimming: 8 bases; junction bases outside the gene matches: 14.

CDR3 DNA: TGTGCCAGCAGTTTTTCAGGAGGTGGTGAGGCTGAAGCTTTCTTT. This codes for CASSFSGGGEAEAFF. This chain joins TRBV28 and TRBJ1-1, with D uncertain. V was pared by 3 bases and J by 6 bases, with 17 bases between. This CDR3 has 15 amino acids. The germline V gene encodes CDR1 MDHEN and CDR2 SYDVKM.

This chain joins TRBV5-6 and TRBJ2-7; 8 bases match TRBD1. V shed 4 bases and J 0 bases; nucleotides not matched to a gene: 9. In germline, CDR1 is SGHDT, CDR2 YYEEEE. The length of the CDR3 is 16 residues. The CDR3 DNA follows: TGTGCCAGCAGCATGGGACAGGCCCAAAGCTCCTACGAGCAGTACTTC. The encoded protein is CASSMGQAQSSYEQYF. The entire variable domain, with the rest obtained from reference TRBV5-6 and TRBJ2-7, is as follows: DAGVTQSPTHLIKTRGQQVTLRCSPKSGHDTVSWYQQALGQGPQFIFQYYEEEERQRGNFPDRFSGHQFPNYSSELNVNALLLGDSALYLCASSMGQAQSSYEQYFGPGTRLTVT.

The V gene is TRBV7-8, the J gene TRBJ2-3; D perhaps matches TRBD2 (5 bases). Trimming removed 1 base from V and 1 base from J, with 9 bases in between. The CDR3 has 15 residues. The germline V gene encodes CDR1 SGHVS and CDR2 FQNEAQ. This CDR3 reads CASSLERKGTDTQYF. CDR3 coding DNA: TGTGCCAGCAGCTTAGAGCGGAAAGGCACAGATACGCAGTATTTT.

The rearrangement links TRBV12-3 or TRBV12-4 to TRBJ1-2, with a weak D call TRBD1 (6 bases). CDR3 length equals 13 residues. The V end lost 5 bases, the J end lost 4 bases, and 11 bases lay between the germline ends. As DNA, the CDR3 is TGTGCCAGCAGTGGGGACACCTTCTATGGCTACACCTTC. Amino acids: CASSGDTFYGYTF.